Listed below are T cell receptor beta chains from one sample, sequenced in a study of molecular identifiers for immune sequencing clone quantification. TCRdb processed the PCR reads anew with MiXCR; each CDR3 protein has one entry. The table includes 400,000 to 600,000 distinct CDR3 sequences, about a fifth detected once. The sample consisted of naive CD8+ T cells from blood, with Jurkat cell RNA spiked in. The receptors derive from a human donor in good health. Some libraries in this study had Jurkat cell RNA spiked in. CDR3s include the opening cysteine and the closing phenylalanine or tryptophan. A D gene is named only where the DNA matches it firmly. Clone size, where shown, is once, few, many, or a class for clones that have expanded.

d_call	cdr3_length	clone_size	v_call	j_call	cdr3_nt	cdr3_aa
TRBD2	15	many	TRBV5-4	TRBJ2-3	TGTGCCAGCAGCTTTGGGACTATCAGCACAGATACGCAGTATTTT	CASSFGTISTDTQYF
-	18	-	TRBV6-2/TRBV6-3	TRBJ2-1	TGTGCCAGCTCAGATCCCTATCAAGCTCGGAAGAATTGGAATGAGCAGTTCTTC	CASSDPYQARKNWNEQFF
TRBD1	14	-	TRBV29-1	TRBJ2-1	TGCAGCGTTGACGGACAGGGTCTAGAGAATGAGCAGTTCTTC	CSVDGQGLENEQFF
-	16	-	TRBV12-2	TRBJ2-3	TGTGCAAGTCGCTCCCGGTGGGACAGCCACACAGATACGCAGTATTTT	CASRSRWDSHTDTQYF
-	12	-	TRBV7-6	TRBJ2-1	TGTGCCAGCAGCTCCGCCTCAAATGAGCAGTTCTTC	CASSSASNEQFF
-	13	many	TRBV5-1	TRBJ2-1	TGCGCCAGCAGCCTTAGATTGTTCGGTGAGCAGTTCTTC	CASSLRLFGEQFF
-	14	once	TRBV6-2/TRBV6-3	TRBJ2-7	TGTGCCAGCAGTCTCGGACTTTTGAACTACGAGCAGTACTTC	CASSLGLLNYEQYF
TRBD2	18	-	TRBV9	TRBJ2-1	TGTGCCGGCAGCGCGGGCGGGGAGGGGCCTTGGCCGAGGAATGAGCAGTTCTTC	CAGSAGGEGPWPRNEQFF
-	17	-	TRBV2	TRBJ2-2	TGTGCCAGCGGATCTGCGGAACATCTCTTGAACACCGGGGAGCTGTTTTTT	CASGSAEHLLNTGELFF
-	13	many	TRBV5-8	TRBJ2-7	TGTGCCAGCAGCTTGGGCCCGAGTCGGGAGCAGTACTTC	CASSLGPSREQYF
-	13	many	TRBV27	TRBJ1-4	TGTGCCAGCAGTCTTCTTGATCGCGAAAAACTGTTTTTT	CASSLLDREKLFF
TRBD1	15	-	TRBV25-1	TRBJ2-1	TGTGCCAGCAGTGAACGGGACAGTACCTACAATGAGCAGTTCTTC	CASSERDSTYNEQFF
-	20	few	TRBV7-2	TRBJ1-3	TGTGCCAGCAGCTTAGTTGCGGGGCAACAACCTCCTGGCTCTGGAAACACCATATATTTT	CASSLVAGQQPPGSGNTIYF
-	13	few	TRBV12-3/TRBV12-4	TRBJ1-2	TGTGCCAGCAGTTTTTTAACAGGGTTTGGCTACACCTTC	CASSFLTGFGYTF
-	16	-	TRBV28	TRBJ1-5	TGTGCCGGCAGTTTATGGGCAGGTCTGCCGAATCAGCCCCAGCACTTT	CAGSLWAGLPNQPQHF
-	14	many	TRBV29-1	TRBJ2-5	TGCAGCGTTGAAGATACGACAAACGAAGAGACCCAGTACTTC	CSVEDTTNEETQYF
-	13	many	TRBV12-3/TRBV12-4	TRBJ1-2	TGTGCCAGCAGTTCGATTTCAGCCTATGGCTACACCTTC	CASSSISAYGYTF
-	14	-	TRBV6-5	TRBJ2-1	TGTGCCAGCAGTTACGCGGATGAGGACAATGAGCAGTTCTTC	CASSYADEDNEQFF
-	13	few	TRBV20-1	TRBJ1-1	TGCAGTGCTAGGACGGGCGTGAGTACTGAAGCTTTCTTT	CSARTGVSTEAFF
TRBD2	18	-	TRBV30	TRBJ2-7	TGTGCCTGGAGTGTCGGGACTAGCGGCCTTTCTTACTCCTACGAGCAGTACTTC	CAWSVGTSGLSYSYEQYF
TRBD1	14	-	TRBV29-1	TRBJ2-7	TGCAGCGTTGTGGGGGGACAGGGGGCATACGAGCAGTACTTC	CSVVGGQGAYEQYF
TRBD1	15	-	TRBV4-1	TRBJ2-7	TGCGCCAGCAGCCCCACAGGGGACAGCAGCTACGAGCAGTACTTC	CASSPTGDSSYEQYF
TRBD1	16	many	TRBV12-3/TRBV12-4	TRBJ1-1	TGTGCCAGCAGCCCTCGGGACAGGGGACTGAACACTGAAGCTTTCTTT	CASSPRDRGLNTEAFF
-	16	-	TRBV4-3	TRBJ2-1	TGCGCCAGCAGCCAAGATAGGGTAGACAGTTACAATGACCAGTTCTTC	CASSQDRVDSYNDQFF
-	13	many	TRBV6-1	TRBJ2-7	TGTGCCAGCAGTGAATTCAGGGTCTACGAGCAGTACTTC	CASSEFRVYEQYF
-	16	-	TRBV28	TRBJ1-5	TGTGCCAGCAGTTTAATAGGACATTATAGCAATCAGCCCCAGCATTTT	CASSLIGHYSNQPQHF
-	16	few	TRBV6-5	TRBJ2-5	TGTGCCAGCAGTTACGGTTTACAGGGGCGGGGGGAGACCCAGTACTTC	CASSYGLQGRGETQYF
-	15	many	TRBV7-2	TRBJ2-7	TGTGCCAGCAGCCCGTATTGGGCAGGGACCCACGAGCAGTACTTC	CASSPYWAGTHEQYF
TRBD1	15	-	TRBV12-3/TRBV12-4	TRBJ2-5	TGTGCCAGCAGTTTAGCGCCGGGACAGGTGGAGACCCAGTACTTC	CASSLAPGQVETQYF
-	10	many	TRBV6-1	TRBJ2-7	TGTGCCAGCAAAGGCTACGAGCAGTACTTC	CASKGYEQYF
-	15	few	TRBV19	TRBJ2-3	TGTGCCAGTAGTATAGGGGCACTCCTTCCAGATACGCAGTATTTT	CASSIGALLPDTQYF
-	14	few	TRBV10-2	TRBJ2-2	TGCGCCAGCAGTGAGTCTGGGGGCACCGGGGAGCTGTTTTTT	CASSESGGTGELFF
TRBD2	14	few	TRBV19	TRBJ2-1	TGTGCCAGTGTCCCTAGCGGGAGAGCGTATGAGCAGTTCTTC	CASVPSGRAYEQFF
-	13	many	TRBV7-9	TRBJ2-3	TGTGCCAGCACGGGTTCTCCAAGAGATACGCAGTATTTT	CASTGSPRDTQYF
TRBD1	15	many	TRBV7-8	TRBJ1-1	TGTGCCAGCAGCCTGGCAGGGGGCCTGGGCACTGAAGCTTTCTTT	CASSLAGGLGTEAFF
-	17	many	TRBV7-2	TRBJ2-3	TGTGCCAGCAGCCCAAATCCTCAAGTACTGGGCACAGATACGCAGTATTTT	CASSPNPQVLGTDTQYF
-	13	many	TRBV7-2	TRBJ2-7	TGTGCCAGCAGCCCCGCGGTCCGCTACGAGCAGTACTTC	CASSPAVRYEQYF
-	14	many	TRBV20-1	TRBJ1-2	TGCAGTGCTAGAGATCCTGTCGGGATCTATGGCTACACCTTC	CSARDPVGIYGYTF
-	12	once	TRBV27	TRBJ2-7	TGTGCCAGCAGTAGCAATGGGGGCGAGCGGTACTTC	CASSSNGGERYF
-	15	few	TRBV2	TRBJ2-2	TGTGCCAGCAGCCAAGGACTCTCATTCAACGGGGAGCTGTTTTTT	CASSQGLSFNGELFF
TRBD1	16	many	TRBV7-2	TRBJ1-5	TGTGCCAGCAGCCTTAGAGGGACAGGGGGTAATCAGCCCCAGCATTTT	CASSLRGTGGNQPQHF
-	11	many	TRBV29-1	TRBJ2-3	TGCAGCGCGGGGGAGTTCGATACGCAGTATTTT	CSAGEFDTQYF
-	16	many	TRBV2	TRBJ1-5	TGTGCCAGCAGGGGGAGGGTGGGGAATAGCAATCAGCCCCAGCATTTT	CASRGRVGNSNQPQHF
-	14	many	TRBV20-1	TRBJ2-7	TGCAGTGCTAGAGATACCGGGTTCGCTAACGAGCAGTACTTC	CSARDTGFANEQYF
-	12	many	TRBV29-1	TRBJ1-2	TGCAGCGTTGAATTTCCGAACTATGGCTACACCTTC	CSVEFPNYGYTF
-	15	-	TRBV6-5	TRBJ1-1	TGTGCCAGCAGTTTAACACAGGGTCTGAACACTGAAGCTTTCTTT	CASSLTQGLNTEAFF
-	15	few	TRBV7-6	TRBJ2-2	TGTGCCAGCAGCTTAGGTGATTTGAGGTTCGGGGAGCTGTTTTTT	CASSLGDLRFGELFF
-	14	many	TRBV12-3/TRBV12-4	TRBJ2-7	TGTGCCAGCAGTGTCGTCATGAGGGAAGGCGAGCAGTACTTC	CASSVVMREGEQYF
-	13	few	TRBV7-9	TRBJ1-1	TGTGCCAGCAGCCCCAGGGACGACACTGAAGCTTTCTTT	CASSPRDDTEAFF
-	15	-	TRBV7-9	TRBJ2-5	TGTGCCAGCAGCTCAAACAGGGACGACCAAGAGACCCAGTACTTC	CASSSNRDDQETQYF